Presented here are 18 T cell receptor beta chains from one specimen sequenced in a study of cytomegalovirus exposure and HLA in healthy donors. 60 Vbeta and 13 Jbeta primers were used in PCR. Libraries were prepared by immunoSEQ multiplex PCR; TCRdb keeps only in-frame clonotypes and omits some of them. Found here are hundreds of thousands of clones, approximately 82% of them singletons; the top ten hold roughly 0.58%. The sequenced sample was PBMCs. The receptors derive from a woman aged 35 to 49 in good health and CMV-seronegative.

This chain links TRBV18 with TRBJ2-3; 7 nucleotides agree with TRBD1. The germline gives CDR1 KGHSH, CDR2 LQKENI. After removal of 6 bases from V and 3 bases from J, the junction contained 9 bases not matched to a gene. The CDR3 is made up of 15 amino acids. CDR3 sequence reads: CASSPLPGQTDTQYF. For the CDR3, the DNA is TGTGCCAGCTCCCCTCTCCCGGGACAGACAGATACGCAGTATTTT.

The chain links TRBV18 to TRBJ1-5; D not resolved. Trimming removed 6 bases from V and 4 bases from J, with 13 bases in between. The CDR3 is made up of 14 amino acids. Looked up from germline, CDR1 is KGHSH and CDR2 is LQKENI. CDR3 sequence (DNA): TGTGCCAGCTCCCACGACTCGGGGAATCAGCCCCAGCATTTT. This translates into CASSHDSGNQPQHF.

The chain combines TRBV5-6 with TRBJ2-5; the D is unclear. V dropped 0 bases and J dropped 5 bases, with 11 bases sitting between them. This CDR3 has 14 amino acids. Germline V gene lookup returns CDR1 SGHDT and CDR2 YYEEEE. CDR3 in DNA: TGTGCCAGCAGCTTGGGTCCTAATGAGGAGACCCAGTACTTC. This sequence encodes CASSLGPNEETQYF.

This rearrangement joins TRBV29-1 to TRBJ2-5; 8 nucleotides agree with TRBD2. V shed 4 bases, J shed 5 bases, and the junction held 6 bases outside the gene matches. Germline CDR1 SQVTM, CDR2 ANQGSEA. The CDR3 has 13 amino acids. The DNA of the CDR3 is TGCAGCGTTGGGGGACTAGGGACGGAGACCCAGTACTTC. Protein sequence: CSVGGLGTETQYF.

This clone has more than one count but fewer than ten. DNA for the CDR3: TGCGCCAGCAGCCCGACAGGGGAGTATGGCTACACCTTC. This codes for CASSPTGEYGYTF. This chain links TRBV5-1 with TRBJ1-2; TRBD1 aligns across 8 bases. J gave up 5 bases and V 4 bases, and 4 bases lay outside the gene matches. Looked up from germline, CDR1 is SGHRS and CDR2 is YFSETQ. CDR3 size: 13 residues.

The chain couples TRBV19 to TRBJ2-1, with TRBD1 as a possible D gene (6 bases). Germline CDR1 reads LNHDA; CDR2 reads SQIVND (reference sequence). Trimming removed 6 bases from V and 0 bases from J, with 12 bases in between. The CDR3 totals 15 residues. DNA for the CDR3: TGTGCCAGTAGCCAGGGGCGGAGCTCCTACAATGAGCAGTTCTTC. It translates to CASSQGRSSYNEQFF.

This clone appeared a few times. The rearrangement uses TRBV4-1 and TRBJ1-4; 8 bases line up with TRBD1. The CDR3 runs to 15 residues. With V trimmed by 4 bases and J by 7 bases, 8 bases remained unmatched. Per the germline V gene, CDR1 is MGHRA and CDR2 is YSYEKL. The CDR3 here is CASSRQDREVEKLFF. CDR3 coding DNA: TGCGCCAGCAGCCGGCAGGACAGGGAGGTTGAAAAACTGTTTTTT.

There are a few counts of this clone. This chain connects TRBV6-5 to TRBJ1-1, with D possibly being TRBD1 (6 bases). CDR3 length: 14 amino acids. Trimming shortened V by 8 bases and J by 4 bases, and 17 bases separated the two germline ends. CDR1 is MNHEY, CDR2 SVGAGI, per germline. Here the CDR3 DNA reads TGTGCCAGCTGCAGGGGTTTTGAGAGCACTGAAGCTTTCTTT. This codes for CASCRGFESTEAFF.

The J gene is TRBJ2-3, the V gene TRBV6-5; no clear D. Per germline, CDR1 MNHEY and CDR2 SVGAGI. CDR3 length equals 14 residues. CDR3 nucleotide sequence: TGTGCTACTCAGCGCGGCAGATTCCCGTCCCCGCAGTATTTT. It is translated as CATQRGRFPSPQYF.

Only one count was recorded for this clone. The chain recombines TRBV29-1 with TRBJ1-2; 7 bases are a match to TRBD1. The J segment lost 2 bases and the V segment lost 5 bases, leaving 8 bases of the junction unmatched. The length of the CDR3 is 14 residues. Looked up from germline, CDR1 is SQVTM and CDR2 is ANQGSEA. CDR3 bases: TGCAGCGTTAGAACGGGACAGCCAAACTATGGCTACACCTTC. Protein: CSVRTGQPNYGYTF. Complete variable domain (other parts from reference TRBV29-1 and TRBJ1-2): SAVISQKPSRDICQRGTSLTIQCQVDSQVTMMFWYRQQPGQSLTLIATANQGSEATYESGFVIDKFPISRPNLTFSTLTVSNMSPEDSSIYLCSVRTGQPNYGYTFGSGTRLTVV.

The CDR3 protein is CASSLGSRSYNEQFF. The CDR3 DNA is TGCGCCAGCAGCTTAGGTAGCCGGTCCTACAATGAGCAGTTCTTC. This sequence joins TRBV5-1 and TRBJ2-1; D not resolved. V shed 2 bases and J shed 1 base, with 10 bases lying between them. Germline CDR1 SGHRS, CDR2 YFSETQ. The CDR3 extends over 15 amino acids.

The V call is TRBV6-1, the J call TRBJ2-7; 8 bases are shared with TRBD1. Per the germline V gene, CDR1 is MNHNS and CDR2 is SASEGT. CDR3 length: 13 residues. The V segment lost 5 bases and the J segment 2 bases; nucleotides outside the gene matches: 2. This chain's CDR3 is CASSRTGTYEQYF. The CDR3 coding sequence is TGTGCCAGCAGTAGGACAGGGACCTACGAGCAGTACTTC.

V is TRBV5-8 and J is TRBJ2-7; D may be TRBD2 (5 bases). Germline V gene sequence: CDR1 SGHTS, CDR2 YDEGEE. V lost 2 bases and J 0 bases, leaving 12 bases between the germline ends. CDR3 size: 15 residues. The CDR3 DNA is TGTGCCAGCAGCTTATCATTCGGGAACTCCTACGAGCAGTACTTC. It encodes CASSLSFGNSYEQYF.

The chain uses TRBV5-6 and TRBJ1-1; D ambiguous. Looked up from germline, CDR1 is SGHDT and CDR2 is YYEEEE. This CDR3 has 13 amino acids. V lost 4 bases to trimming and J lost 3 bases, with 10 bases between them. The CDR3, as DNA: TGTGCCAGCAGCGGAGGGATGTACACTGAAGCTTTCTTT. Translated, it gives CASSGGMYTEAFF. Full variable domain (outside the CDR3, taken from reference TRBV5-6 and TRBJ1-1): DAGVTQSPTHLIKTRGQQVTLRCSPKSGHDTVSWYQQALGQGPQFIFQYYEEEERQRGNFPDRFSGHQFPNYSSELNVNALLLGDSALYLCASSGGMYTEAFFGQGTRLTVV.

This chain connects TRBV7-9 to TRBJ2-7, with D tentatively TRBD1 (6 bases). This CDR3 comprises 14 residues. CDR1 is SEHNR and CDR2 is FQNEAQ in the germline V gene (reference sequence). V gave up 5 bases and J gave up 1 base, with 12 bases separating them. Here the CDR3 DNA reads TGTGCCAGCAGCGTTGACAGGAATTCCTACGAGCAGTACTTC. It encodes CASSVDRNSYEQYF. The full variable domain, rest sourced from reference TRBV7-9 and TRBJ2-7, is DTGVSQNPRHKITKRGQNVTFRCDPISEHNRLYWYRQTLGQGPEFLTYFQNEAQLEKSRLLSDRFSAERPKGSFSTLEIQRTEQGDSAMYLCASSVDRNSYEQYFGPGTRLTVT.

The CDR3: CASSVGLPEETQYF. In DNA, the CDR3 is TGTGCCAGCAGCGTAGGACTTCCCGAAGAGACCCAGTACTTC. The chain uses TRBV9 and TRBJ2-5; D gene unclear. This CDR3 is built from 14 residues. The V end lost 0 bases, the J end lost 3 bases, and 9 bases lay between the germline ends. CDR1 and CDR2 from the germline V gene are SGDLS and YYNGEE.

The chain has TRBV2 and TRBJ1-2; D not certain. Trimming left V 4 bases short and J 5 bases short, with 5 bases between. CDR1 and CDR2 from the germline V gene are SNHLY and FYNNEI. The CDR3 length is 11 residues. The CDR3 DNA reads TGTGCCAGCAGTGCTCAGTATGGCTACACCTTC. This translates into CASSAQYGYTF.

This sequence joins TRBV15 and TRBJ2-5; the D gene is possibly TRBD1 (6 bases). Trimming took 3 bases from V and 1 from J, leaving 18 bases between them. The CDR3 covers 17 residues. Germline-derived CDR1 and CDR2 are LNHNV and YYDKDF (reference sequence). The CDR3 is CATSSRQGRYRQETQYF. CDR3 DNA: TGTGCCACCAGCAGCCGCCAGGGGCGGTACCGCCAAGAGACCCAGTACTTC.